Shown below are 9 T cell receptor beta chains from a single sample sequenced in a study of molecular identifiers for immune sequencing clone quantification. TCRdb re-called the PCR reads through MiXCR, storing one row per CDR3 protein. The repertoire holds about 640,000 distinct CDR3 sequences, about 20% seen once, with roughly 0.85% in the top ten. The sequenced sample consisted of naive CD8+ T cells from blood, with Jurkat cell RNA spiked in. Subset of the sample: FACS-sorted CD8+CD4-CCR7+CD45RA+ naive T cells. These receptors were taken from a human donor in good health. Some libraries in this study had Jurkat cell RNA spiked in.

At least ten counts were recorded for this clonotype. The chain combines TRBV7-7 with TRBJ2-2; D perhaps matches TRBD1 (5 bases). CDR3 length equals 14 residues. CDR1 and CDR2 from the germline V gene are SSHAT and FNYEAQ (reference sequence). The CDR3 DNA reads TGTGCTCCAACACGACAGAAGAACACCGGGGAGCTGTTTTTT. It specifies CAPTRQKNTGELFF.

This clonotype came up a few times. In DNA, the CDR3 is TGTGCCAGCAGTGATTTTTATGGCCCTGATGGCTACACCTTC. Translation: CASSDFYGPDGYTF. This chain joins TRBV6-1 and TRBJ1-2; D gene uncertain. With 3 bases removed from V and 6 bases from J, the gap between germline ends came to 14 bases. CDR3 length: 14 residues. The germline V gene encodes CDR1 MNHNS and CDR2 SASEGT.

This clonotype was seen repeatedly, ten times or more. V usage is TRBV20-1 and J usage is TRBJ2-2; D possibly corresponds to TRBD2 (6 bases). Germline lookup yields CDR1 DFQATT and CDR2 SNEGSKA (reference sequence). The CDR3 sequence is 14 residues long. V dropped 5 bases and J dropped 4 bases, with 14 bases sitting between them. CDR3 DNA sequence: TGCAGTGCTCTGGACGTACTAGCCACCGGGGAGCTGTTTTTT. Amino acid sequence: CSALDVLATGELFF.

Regarding this clonotype: The junction departs from germline at one end; a sequencing error may be responsible. The DNA for the CDR3 is TGTGCCAGCAGCTTAAGCCTACAAGAGACCCGGTACTTC. Its translation: CASSLSLQETRYF. The V call is TRBV7-9, the J call TRBJ2-5; D gene uncertain. This CDR3 contains 13 residues. The germline V gene has CDR1 SEHNR and CDR2 FQNEAQ (reference sequence).

This clonotype was seen a handful of times. The chain has TRBV30 and TRBJ2-1, with 7 bases identical to TRBD2. Germline V gives CDR1 GTSNPN, CDR2 SVGIG (reference sequence). Trimming cost V 1 base and J 2 bases; bases outside gene matches: 2. This CDR3 is built from 14 residues. The CDR3 is CAWSGLAAYNEQFF. In nucleotides, the CDR3 is TGTGCCTGGAGTGGACTAGCAGCCTACAATGAGCAGTTCTTC.

This clonotype has ten or more counts. CDR3 loop: CASSQDREYHEKLFF. The CDR3 coding sequence is TGTGCCAGCAGCCAAGACAGGGAATATCATGAAAAACTGTTTTTT. The chain employs TRBV3-1 and TRBJ1-4; D might be TRBD1 (5 bases). V was clipped by 0 bases and J by 6 bases, with 11 bases between them. Germline values: CDR1 LGHDT, CDR2 YNNKEL (reference sequence). The CDR3 spans 15 residues.

This clonotype was detected many times. This CDR3 is CASSQLAPNTGELFF. The DNA for the CDR3 is TGTGCCAGCAGCCAATTGGCGCCTAACACCGGGGAGCTGTTTTTT. The rearrangement links TRBV3-1 to TRBJ2-2; no definite D call. This CDR3 comprises 15 residues. From germline, CDR1 is LGHDT and CDR2 YNNKEL (reference sequence). V was cut by 2 bases and J by 2 bases, with 9 bases left in between.

Ten or more counts support this clonotype. The V gene is TRBV7-6, the J gene TRBJ2-3, with TRBD1 identical over 9 bases. There are 16 residues in the CDR3. From germline, CDR1 is SGHVS and CDR2 FNYEAQ. Trimming cost V 5 bases and J 0 bases; bases outside gene matches: 6. The CDR3 region has the DNA TGTGCCAGCAGCGCTACAGGGGGCCGAAGCACAGATACGCAGTATTTT. Translation gives CASSATGGRSTDTQYF.

This clonotype has a count of ten or more. The chain couples TRBV6-6 to TRBJ2-7; 7 bases are a match to TRBD1. This CDR3 is 14 amino acids long. Germline assignment: CDR1 MNHNY and CDR2 SVGAGI (reference sequence). The J segment lost 3 bases and the V segment lost 7 bases, leaving 9 bases of the junction unmatched. CDR3 nucleotides: TGTGCCAGCATTAGACAGGGTCTGGACTACGAGCAGTACTTC. Translation gives CASIRQGLDYEQYF.